One T cell receptor beta chain is described in this entry. The specificity of this receptor is unknown. Base-call qualities are not available, and no considerably larger clone is one nucleotide away. The CDR3 goes from the cysteine to the phenylalanine over 14 residues. Of the read, only the CDR3 DNA is kept; its 42 bases are in frame from base 1. V and J are trimmed by 2 bases and 9 bases, and the gene matches miss 8 bases of the junction. Based on the germline V gene, the CDR1 and CDR2 sequences are SGDLS and YYNGEE. The data were obtained in a study of shared clonotypes between healthy human individuals (TCRdb year 2020). For context, the study as a whole: The cohort comprised a couple of women and a few men aged 18 to 49 years. For each donor, CD4 naive and CD4 memory were each run on three plates, CD8 naive on two plates, and CD8 memory on one plate. To estimate repertoire size and how much clonotype sharing occurs between individuals, the study deeply sequenced the blood TCR repertoires of five or six healthy adults. To increase sequencing depth and limit assay-specific biases, TCR repertoire library preparation and sequencing were carried out by different laboratories using diverse techniques. Each donor's leukapheresis produced roughly between roughly 0.85 and 9.5 billion PBMCs.

Here is what the overall study found, with its caveats: Naive subsets generally had larger estimated clonotype richness than memory subsets did. Pairwise subsampling indicated that sequencing depth was expected to affect the degree of clonotype sharing among donors. Compared with non-shared clonotypes, the clonotypes found in all four sorted-subset donors had higher generation probabilities. Sampling was limited to blood, and TCR repertoires in tissue likely differ from TCR repertoires in blood. Rarefaction of sorted-subset datasets indicated incomplete sequencing despite the large sequencing depth. Because the study included a small number of donors, the genetic and exposure-history diversity represented was limited. Across four donors, around 5.4% of naive CD4, roughly 3.4% of naive CD8, 2% to 2.5% of memory CD4, and 0.4% to 0.45% of memory CD8 clonotypes were shared.

Using the deep immunoSEQ assay, multiplex PCR amplified TCR CDR3 regions from genomic DNA. Extracted genomic DNA from each cell subset was spread evenly across all wells of several immunoSEQ 96-well plates, with each plate serving as a replicate. For sorted subsets, roughly 190 ng of genomic DNA, equivalent to about 30,000 T cell genomes, went into each replicate PCR. The purified libraries were quantified using a Qubit 3.0 fluorometer, sized with a Bioanalyzer 2100, and then quantified again using the KAPA Library Quantification kit. Every immunoSEQ 96-well plate was sequenced on a separate single-read 150-cycle Illumina NextSeq 550 flow cell. Concerning the study's data processing: Because only junctional sequences without quality scores were contained in the immunoSEQ output, filtering matching that applied to full-length reads could not be performed. Sequences were annotated with PyIR, a Python wrapper for IgBLAST v1.9, using IMGT germline references to assign V/J genes and CDR3. Reads were removed for weak V/J assignments (E-value above 1e-6), missing CDR3, stop codons, out-of-frame junctions, or ambiguous translated residues. V3J clonotypes were defined by identical inferred V gene, J gene, and CDR3 amino acid sequence. To compute the percentage overlap between repertoires, the number of shared unique clonotypes was divided by the size of the smaller repertoire. RTK rarefaction, the Chao1 estimator, and Recon v2.1 estimates of unobserved clonotypes were used to assess repertoire richness. For all TCRbeta clonotypes obtained by the gDNA method from four donors, generation probabilities were computed with OLGA. The table was pulled from immuneACCESS by TCRdb, which kept in-frame rearrangements only. Such tables lose some clones; where checked, under half of the loss comes from unresolved V genes, and the rest has no known cause. That table supplies the V and J calls and clone size; D and trimming were determined from the DNA. For this sample the table gives around 980,000 clones, of which 75% to 85% were detected only once. 0.6% to 0.7% of the sample lies in the top ten.

Donors were healthy HIV-negative adults with no recently reported acute infections or vaccinations. Every donor was a Caucasian adult residing in Nashville, Tennessee, USA. CD4+ T cells were enriched by magnetic negative selection; naive cells were then positively selected on CD45RA, and the negative fraction formed the memory subset. After blood collection by leukapheresis, PBMCs were isolated using Ficoll-Histopaque density gradient centrifugation and then cryopreserved in the vapor phase of liquid nitrogen. Purity and quantity of every magnetically sorted T cell population were checked by analytical flow cytometry. Each sorted fraction had its genomic DNA isolated and then quantified by UV absorbance on a Nanodrop 2000c.

Rearrangement joined TRBV9 to TRBJ2-1, and TRBD1 aligns with 7 junction nucleotides. The sequence was obtained from a man between 18 and 29 years old in good health. Some clones in this sample may be carry-over from other donors' samples. Source material: memory CD4+ T cells from PBMCs. This specimen's cell subset or site label, per the study, means: CD45RA-negative fraction. Here is the DNA: TGTGCCAGCAGCGTCTCCCCCACAGGGGTTGAGCAGTTCTTC. It translates to CASSVSPTGVEQFF.